These 27 T cell receptor beta chains came from one sample sequenced in a study of a mutant IDH1 vaccine in newly diagnosed glioma. Data came from immunoSEQ multiplex PCR; TCRdb stores just in-frame clones and leaves some out. Here the sample spans around 50,000 clones, roughly 88% being singletons. The time point is: baseline, week 1 (first vaccination visit). Treatment of the sample: pre-vaccination baseline after standard-of-care therapy. The sample consisted of PBMCs, taken from a glioma patient treated with radiotherapy, temozolomide or both. Receptors originate from a man aged 35-49 years with glioma.

V usage is TRBV7-8 and J usage is TRBJ1-4; no clear D. The V gene's germline CDR1 is SGHVS and CDR2 FQNEAQ. Trimming took 2 bases from V and 7 from J, leaving 2 bases between them. The CDR3 sequence is 11 residues long. The CDR3 region has the DNA TGTGCCAGCAGCTTACGTGAAAAACTGTTTTTT. Its protein is CASSLREKLFF.

This clone was recorded only once. V gene TRBV6-6 combines with J gene TRBJ2-2; 7 nucleotides agree with TRBD1. This CDR3 is built from 14 residues. The germline gives CDR1 MNHNY, CDR2 SVGAGI (reference sequence). Trimming at V came to 4 bases and at J to 3 bases, leaving 2 bases not matched to a gene. The CDR3 is CASSSGQYTGELFF. In DNA form, the CDR3 reads TGTGCCAGCAGTTCGGGACAGTACACCGGGGAGCTGTTTTTT.

This chain connects TRBV6-4 to TRBJ2-1, with D tentatively TRBD1 or TRBD2 (6 bases each). Between the trimmed V and J ends, which lost 8 bases and 9 bases, there was a span of 20 bases. The V gene's germline CDR1 is MRHNA and CDR2 SNTAGT. The CDR3 extends over 14 amino acids. The CDR3 DNA follows: TGTGCCAGCGCAAGCGAGGGGGGTTGGAGTGAGCAGTTCTTC. This codes for CASASEGGWSEQFF.

V and J are TRBV11-3 and TRBJ2-1, with TRBD2 matching over 15 bases. V was pared by 3 bases and J by 1 base, with 4 bases of the junction left unmatched. Germline lookup yields CDR1 SGHNT and CDR2 YENEEA. The CDR3 is made up of 18 amino acids. For the CDR3, the DNA is TGTGCCAGCAGCTTGGGGACTAGCGGGAGGCAATCCTACAATGAGCAGTTCTTC. Its protein product is CASSLGTSGRQSYNEQFF.

The CDR3 sequence: CASTLDGLNYGYTF. For the CDR3, the DNA is TGCGCCAGCACCCTCGACGGGCTTAACTATGGCTACACCTTC. V gene TRBV10-2 combines with J gene TRBJ1-2, with D unresolved. Germline values: CDR1 WSHSY, CDR2 SAAADI. The length of the CDR3 is 14 residues. Trimming pared 7 bases from V and 1 base from J, leaving 13 bases between.

The chain joins TRBV19 to TRBJ2-5, with a possible D match to TRBD2 (6 bases). Germline loops: CDR1 LNHDA, CDR2 SQIVND (reference sequence). Trimming cost V 6 bases and J 1 base, with 9 bases left between them. CDR3 length: 13 residues. CDR3 DNA sequence: TGTGCCAGTAGGGGGGGTGTCCAAGAGACCCAGTACTTC. It translates to CASRGGVQETQYF.

This chain uses TRBV11-1 with TRBJ1-5, with D tentatively TRBD1 (5 bases). Looked up from germline, CDR1 is SGHAT and CDR2 is FQDESV (reference sequence). Trimming took off 5 bases at V and 4 bases at J, with 9 bases between the two ends. The CDR3 sequence is 13 residues long. The CDR3 nucleotides read TGTGCCAGCAGCCCTCAGGGAAATCAGCCCCAGCATTTT. Amino acid sequence: CASSPQGNQPQHF.

The gene calls are TRBV19 and TRBJ1-5; no definite D call. CDR1 and CDR2 (germline): LNHDA, SQIVND (reference sequence). Trimming left V 6 bases short and J 1 base short, with 13 bases between. The CDR3 consists of 15 residues. CDR3 region: CASRRSRESNQPQHF. The CDR3 DNA sequence: TGTGCCAGTAGACGGAGTCGGGAGAGCAATCAGCCCCAGCATTTT.

CDR3 loop: CASKRDRDSSYEQYF. In nucleotides, the CDR3 is TGCGCCAGCAAGCGAGACAGGGACTCCTCCTACGAGCAGTACTTC. This rearrangement joins TRBV5-1 to TRBJ2-7; a weak D match, TRBD1 (7 bases). Between the trimmed V and J ends, which lost 6 bases and 0 bases, there was a span of 16 bases. The CDR3 sequence is 15 residues long. Germline-derived CDR1 and CDR2 are SGHRS and YFSETQ.

This clone occurred a few times. V gene TRBV20-1 combines with J gene TRBJ1-1, with unresolved D. The length of the CDR3 is 11 residues. Trimming took 7 bases from V and 1 from J, leaving 7 bases between them. CDR1 and CDR2 from the germline V gene are DFQATT and SNEGSKA (reference sequence). The CDR3 is CSGEGNTEAFF. The CDR3 nucleotides are TGCAGTGGAGAGGGGAACACTGAAGCTTTCTTT.

V usage is TRBV4-1 and J usage is TRBJ2-6; tentative D call: TRBD1 (6 bases). The germline V gene has CDR1 MGHRA and CDR2 YSYEKL. V was trimmed by 1 base and J by 1 base, leaving 11 bases between them. This CDR3 spans 17 amino acids. The CDR3 is CASSQVQQGSGANVLTF. CDR3 DNA: TGCGCCAGCAGCCAAGTCCAACAGGGATCTGGGGCCAACGTCCTGACTTTC.

This sequence joins TRBV19 and TRBJ2-1; TRBD1 agrees at 8 bases. From germline, CDR1 is LNHDA and CDR2 SQIVND (reference sequence). The CDR3 has 14 residues. Unmatched junction bases numbered 5, after V lost 10 bases and J lost 0 bases. This chain's CDR3 is CAIGTGSSYNEQFF. The CDR3 DNA sequence: TGTGCCATCGGGACAGGAAGCTCCTACAATGAGCAGTTCTTC. Filled out from reference TRBV19 and TRBJ2-1, the complete variable domain reads DGGITQSPKYLFRKEGQNVTLSCEQNLNHDAMYWYRQDPGQGLRLIYYSQIVNDFQKGDIAEGYSVSREKKESFPLTVTSAQKNPTAFYLCAIGTGSSYNEQFFGPGTRLTVL.

The rearrangement links TRBV5-1 to TRBJ2-5; D is unresolved. The CDR3 is 14 amino acids. Germline CDR1 SGHRS, CDR2 YFSETQ. V was clipped by 1 base and J by 4 bases, with 11 bases between them. The CDR3 sequence is CASSLSQVVETQYF. The CDR3, as DNA: TGCGCCAGCAGCTTGAGTCAGGTGGTAGAGACCCAGTACTTC.

This chain uses TRBV10-3 with TRBJ2-7; 7 nucleotides align to TRBD2. J gave up 4 bases and V 1 base, and 4 bases lay outside the gene matches. Germline-derived CDR1 and CDR2 are ENHRY and SYGVKD. The CDR3 loop spans 14 amino acids. CDR3 in DNA: TGTGCCATCAGTGAGTTGGGGGGGAAATACGAGCAGTACTTC. This sequence encodes CAISELGGKYEQYF.

For the CDR3, the DNA is TGTGCCAGCAGCTATGACAGCTACGAGCAGTACTTC. Encoded protein: CASSYDSYEQYF. The gene calls are TRBV7-8 and TRBJ2-5; a possible D gene is TRBD1 (5 bases). The J call may not be correct, given that the DNA end is closer to TRBJ2-7. Germline V gene sequence: CDR1 SGHVS, CDR2 FQNEAQ. This CDR3 contains 12 residues.

The sample holds one count of this clone. The V call is TRBV13, the J call TRBJ2-1, with 15 bases matching TRBD2. The germline V gene encodes CDR1 PRHDT and CDR2 FYEKMQ (reference sequence). The CDR3 runs to 14 residues. Trimming cost V 6 bases and J 10 bases; bases outside gene matches: 4. This CDR3 is CASRRGTSGREQFF. The CDR3 DNA follows: TGTGCCAGCAGACGCGGGACTAGCGGGAGGGAGCAGTTCTTC.

This chain uses TRBV15 with TRBJ2-5, with D perhaps matching TRBD2 (5 bases). Trimming took off 4 bases at V and 0 bases at J, with 9 bases between the two ends. This CDR3 region has 14 residues. In germline, CDR1 is LNHNV, CDR2 YYDKDF (reference sequence). CDR3 in DNA: TGTGCCACCAGCAATTGGGAGTACCAAGAGACCCAGTACTTC. Translation: CATSNWEYQETQYF.

This clone was seen only once. The J gene is TRBJ2-1, the V gene TRBV9; D unclear. Trimming stripped 3 bases from V and 8 bases from J, with 15 bases between. The CDR3 runs 14 residues. From germline, CDR1 is SGDLS and CDR2 YYNGEE. The CDR3 coding sequence is TGTGCCAGCAGCGCCACCCCGTGGCAAGATGAGCAGTTCTTC. This sequence encodes CASSATPWQDEQFF.

This sequence joins TRBV5-4 and TRBJ2-1; D remains unclear. The CDR3 spans 15 residues. The germline V gene encodes CDR1 SGHNT and CDR2 YYREEE (reference sequence). Trimming pared 0 bases from V and 12 bases from J, leaving 19 bases between. The CDR3 sequence: CASSLEEGIRMGQFF. DNA for the CDR3: TGTGCCAGCAGCTTGGAGGAAGGGATCCGAATGGGGCAGTTCTTC.

Here the CDR3 reads CASSWVGGGTDTQYF. The CDR3 nucleotides are TGTGCCAGCAGCTGGGTTGGCGGGGGCACAGATACGCAGTATTTT. The rearrangement uses TRBV13 and TRBJ2-3, with D possibly matching TRBD2 (6 bases). The CDR3 covers 15 residues. V was pared by 4 bases and J by 1 base, with 12 bases between. CDR1 and CDR2 (germline): PRHDT, FYEKMQ (reference sequence).

The chain combines TRBV5-8 with TRBJ1-5; D may be TRBD1 (5 bases). The germline CDR1 and CDR2 sequences are SGHTS and YDEGEE. V gave up 1 base and J gave up 4 bases, with 21 bases separating them. CDR3 length: 18 residues. The CDR3 is CASSLWGGSKAGNQPQHF. For the CDR3, the DNA is TGTGCCAGCAGCTTGTGGGGGGGGTCCAAGGCCGGGAATCAGCCCCAGCATTTT.

The chain combines TRBV5-1 with TRBJ2-3; 11 nucleotides align to TRBD2. Trimming took 3 bases from V and 1 from J; bases not matched to a gene: 19. Germline V gene sequence: CDR1 SGHRS, CDR2 YFSETQ. This CDR3 comprises 21 residues. The CDR3 DNA sequence: TGCGCCAGCAGCTCTCCCCGGGGTAGCGGGAGGGCCGGTCTCGGCACAGATACGCAGTATTTT. This codes for CASSSPRGSGRAGLGTDTQYF.

The chain uses TRBV5-1 and TRBJ2-2; D is undetermined. The CDR3 has 13 amino acids. Trimming took off 6 bases at V and 6 bases at J, with 12 bases between the two ends. CDR1 SGHRS and CDR2 YFSETQ come from the germline V gene. The CDR3 sequence: CASTPRGPGELFF. The CDR3, as DNA: TGCGCCAGCACCCCCCGCGGCCCCGGGGAGCTGTTTTTT. The complete variable domain, with remaining parts taken from reference TRBV5-1 and TRBJ2-2, reads KAGVTQTPRYLIKTRGQQVTLSCSPISGHRSVSWYQQTPGQGLQFLFEYFSETQRNKGNFPGRFSGRQFSNSRSEMNVSTLELGDSALYLCASTPRGPGELFFGEGSRLTVL.

This chain connects TRBV5-1 to TRBJ2-3; 10 nucleotides align to TRBD2. Germline CDR1 reads SGHRS; CDR2 reads YFSETQ. J lost 5 bases, V lost 2 bases, and 8 bases had no gene match. The CDR3 is 16 residues long. The CDR3 is CASSLASGSLIDTQYF. CDR3 nucleotide sequence: TGCGCCAGCAGCTTAGCTAGCGGGAGTTTGATAGATACGCAGTATTTT.

This chain links TRBV4-2 with TRBJ2-7, with D unresolved. Trimming left V 0 bases short and J 6 bases short, with 6 bases between. There are 12 residues in the CDR3. The germline CDR1 and CDR2 sequences are LGHNA and YNFKEQ. The CDR3 protein is CASSQDYREQYF. The CDR3 nucleotides read TGTGCCAGCAGCCAAGACTACCGCGAGCAGTACTTC.

The V call is TRBV19, the J call TRBJ1-1; D not certain. Germline lookup yields CDR1 LNHDA and CDR2 SQIVND (reference sequence). Trimming shortened V by 6 bases and J by 1 base, and 9 bases separated the two germline ends. CDR3 length: 13 amino acids. The CDR3 loop is CASREGTNTEAFF. DNA for the CDR3: TGTGCCAGTAGGGAGGGAACGAACACTGAAGCTTTCTTT. The full variable domain, with the rest looked up from reference TRBV19 and TRBJ1-1, is DGGITQSPKYLFRKEGQNVTLSCEQNLNHDAMYWYRQDPGQGLRLIYYSQIVNDFQKGDIAEGYSVSREKKESFPLTVTSAQKNPTAFYLCASREGTNTEAFFGQGTRLTVV.

This rearrangement joins TRBV9 to TRBJ1-5; 11 bases are shared with TRBD1. The CDR3 spans 15 residues. V was pared by 3 bases and J by 6 bases, with 5 bases of the junction left unmatched. CDR1 and CDR2 from the germline V gene are SGDLS and YYNGEE. The CDR3 DNA sequence: TGTGCCAGCAGCGAAGGGACAGGGGGGCGTCAGCCCCAGCATTTT. This encodes CASSEGTGGRQPQHF.